Shown below are 17 T cell receptor beta chains from a single sample sequenced in a study of T cells in Graves' hyperthyroidism and ophthalmopathy. Researchers took RNA transcripts and amplified the TCR beta CDR3 regions from them. When the TCR CDR3 underwent first-round RT-PCR, the HTBI primer set was used. TCRdb re-derived calls from the multiplex PCR reads in MiXCR, one entry per CDR3 protein. The sample consists of 400,000 or so distinct CDR3 sequences, 13% to 15% of them appearing once. Material for sequencing was blood. These TCRs come from a woman aged 60 to 75 with Graves' ophthalmopathy.

There are many counts of this clonotype. The chain combines TRBV12-3 or TRBV12-4 with TRBJ2-1; 7 bases are shared with TRBD2. The V and J ends lost 4 bases and 5 bases, in that order; junction bases with no gene match: 14. This CDR3 contains 17 residues. The CDR3 is CASSSATTSRPDNEQFF. CDR3 DNA sequence: TGTGCCAGCAGTTCCGCCACGACTAGCCGCCCTGACAATGAGCAGTTCTTC.

The rearrangement uses TRBV4-1 and TRBJ2-3; 11 nucleotides agree with TRBD2. Germline-derived CDR1 and CDR2 are MGHRA and YSYEKL. CDR3 length: 18 residues. Unmatched junction bases numbered 12, after V lost 1 base and J lost 6 bases. The CDR3 nucleotides are TGCGCCAGCAGCCAAGGTGGGGCTAGCGGGAGGAACCTCGATACGCAGTATTTT. This translates into CASSQGGASGRNLDTQYF.

This chain links TRBV28 with TRBJ2-1; possibly TRBD2 for D (7 bases). The CDR3 covers 16 residues. Germline CDR1 is MDHEN and CDR2 is SYDVKM. V was shortened by 2 bases and J by 6 bases, with 17 bases between the two germline ends. The CDR3 protein is CASSLSEGGSPNEQFF. Written as DNA, the CDR3 is TGTGCCAGCAGTTTAAGCGAGGGGGGGTCCCCCAATGAGCAGTTCTTC.

A single count supports this clonotype. This chain uses TRBV12-3 or TRBV12-4 with TRBJ2-1; TRBD2 matches at 8 bases. V gave up 3 bases and J gave up 5 bases; unmatched junction bases: 12. The CDR3 consists of 17 residues. Here the CDR3 DNA reads TGTGCCAGCAGTTTTCAGCTCAGCGGGAGTGGCCACAATGAGCAGTTCTTC. It yields the protein CASSFQLSGSGHNEQFF.

This clonotype was found many times. This chain connects TRBV12-3 or TRBV12-4 to TRBJ2-2; 12 nucleotides match TRBD2. V was clipped by 3 bases and J by 0 bases; unmatched bases: 5. The CDR3 has 18 amino acids. The DNA for the CDR3 is TGTGCCAGCAGTTTCTTCGGACTAGCGGGGCCGAACACCGGGGAGCTGTTTTTT. The encoded protein is CASSFFGLAGPNTGELFF.

This clonotype was recorded a few times. CDR3 in DNA: TGTGCCACCAGCAGAGAAAGGACTAGCCTCTACGAGCAGTACTTC. This translates into CATSRERTSLYEQYF. V gene TRBV15 combines with J gene TRBJ2-7; 8 bases are shared with TRBD2. The CDR3 sequence is 15 residues long. Per the germline V gene, CDR1 is LNHNV and CDR2 is YYDKDF (reference sequence). V lost 0 bases, J lost 3 bases, and 4 bases stayed unmatched.

V gene TRBV7-2 combines with J gene TRBJ1-2, with D perhaps TRBD1 (5 bases). The CDR3 spans 14 residues. Germline loops: CDR1 SGHTA, CDR2 FQGNSA. V was pared by 5 bases and J by 6 bases, with 16 bases between. The CDR3 DNA is TGTGCCAGCAGCCCGGTGGGGTCAGGGAATGGCTACACCTTC. This translates into CASSPVGSGNGYTF.

This clonotype occurred many times. The V call is TRBV28, the J call TRBJ2-1, with 9 nucleotides matching TRBD2. The J segment lost 5 bases and the V segment lost 1 base, leaving 3 bases of the junction unmatched. The CDR3 totals 15 residues. Germline V gives CDR1 MDHEN, CDR2 SYDVKM. The CDR3 region is CASSLSSGVNNEQFF. In DNA, the CDR3 is TGTGCCAGCAGTTTATCTAGCGGGGTCAACAATGAGCAGTTCTTC.

This clonotype was seen repeatedly, ten times or more. V and J are TRBV11-2 and TRBJ2-7; 10 positions match TRBD1. With V trimmed by 6 bases and J by 5 bases, 4 bases remained unmatched. CDR3 length: 13 amino acids. Germline V lookup: CDR1 SGHAT, CDR2 FQNNGV. CDR3 in amino acids: CASRGDRGHEQYF. In nucleotides, the CDR3 is TGTGCCAGCAGGGGGGACAGGGGCCACGAGCAGTACTTC.

This clonotype appeared many times. This rearrangement joins TRBV18 to TRBJ2-5; 7 nucleotides agree with TRBD1. Germline loops: CDR1 KGHSH, CDR2 LQKENI. This CDR3 region has 14 residues. The J segment lost 6 bases and the V segment lost 5 bases, leaving 9 bases of the junction unmatched. The CDR3 here is CASSGQTGQKTQYF. Written as DNA, the CDR3 is TGTGCCAGCTCAGGTCAGACAGGGCAGAAGACCCAGTACTTC.

This clonotype has a handful of counts. The rearrangement joins TRBV25-1 to TRBJ2-2; D call uncertain. The CDR3 consists of 17 residues. V lost 5 bases to trimming and J lost 5 bases, with 21 bases between them. CDR1 MGHDK and CDR2 SYGVNS come from the germline V gene. The CDR3 bases are TGTGCCAGCAGTTTGAATGTTGGAACCGGTGGTACCGGGGAGCTGTTTTTT. This translates into CASSLNVGTGGTGELFF.

On this clonotype itself: This sequence may be a read error, since a much larger clone differs from it by one base. V usage is TRBV7-9 and J usage is TRBJ2-7, with D maybe TRBD2 (6 bases). Between the trimmed V and J ends, which lost 2 bases and 5 bases, there was a span of 28 bases. CDR3 length: 19 residues. CDR1 and CDR2 (germline): SEHNR, FQNEAQ (reference sequence). The CDR3 sequence: CASSLSPGSGGSGANEQYF. The CDR3 nucleotides read TGTGCCAGCAGCTTATCCCCGGGTAGCGGTGGGAGTGGAGCAAACGAGCAGTACTTC.

This clonotype was counted ten times or more. V is TRBV6-1 and J is TRBJ2-7; no reliable D call. The germline gives CDR1 MNHNS, CDR2 SASEGT. The CDR3 sequence is 15 residues long. Trimming stripped 3 bases from V and 7 bases from J, with 19 bases between. The CDR3 DNA sequence: TGTGCCAGCAGTGACCCCCCCCCCCTTACTTGGGAGCAGTACTTC. This codes for CASSDPPPLTWEQYF.

About this clonotype: This may stem from a read error, because a much larger clone lies one nucleotide away. CDR3 bases: TGTGCCTGTAGTAAGGGAGGGCAGGAGAGCTACGAGCAGTACTTC. Translated, it gives CACSKGGQESYEQYF. The rearrangement links TRBV19 to TRBJ2-7; 7 nucleotides line up with TRBD2. Germline V CDR1 and CDR2: LNHDA, SQIVND (reference sequence). This CDR3 comprises 15 residues.

The chain combines TRBV4-1 with TRBJ1-1, with D maybe TRBD1 (5 bases). Germline V lookup: CDR1 MGHRA, CDR2 YSYEKL. This CDR3 is built from 14 residues. Trimming removed 2 bases at V and 3 bases at J, with 10 bases between. CDR3 DNA: TGCGCCAGCAGCCAACAGGGTTACCACACTGAAGCTTTCTTT. Its protein is CASSQQGYHTEAFF.

This clonotype turned up a few times. The V call is TRBV6-6, the J call TRBJ2-2; D might be TRBD1 or TRBD2, each matching 6 bases. Germline CDR1 is MNHNY and CDR2 is SVGAGI (reference sequence). V was shortened by 4 bases and J by 0 bases, with 21 bases between the two germline ends. The CDR3 runs to 19 residues. The CDR3 DNA is TGTGCCAGCAGTTCTAGGGGGAGAGGCGGGACGGCGAACACCGGGGAGCTGTTTTTT. Protein sequence: CASSSRGRGGTANTGELFF.

This clonotype came up many times. V is TRBV6-5 and J is TRBJ2-2; possibly TRBD2 for D (6 bases). CDR3 length: 17 residues. Germline CDR1 reads MNHEY; CDR2 reads SVGAGI. Trimming removed 2 bases at V and 0 bases at J, with 13 bases between. The CDR3 DNA is TGTGCCAGCAGTTACGCGGCGGGGATCGCGAACACCGGGGAGCTGTTTTTT. Amino acids: CASSYAAGIANTGELFF.